These T cell receptor beta chains were read from a single sample in a study of CD8 T cells in ankylosing spondylitis. TCRdb reprocessed the 5' RACE reads via MiXCR and lists one record per CDR3 protein. The data hold hundreds of thousands of distinct CDR3 sequences, with around 18% observed a single time. Sequenced input: blood, either unsorted or a sorted T cell fraction (not recorded which). The receptors come from a male donor with ankylosing spondylitis. Each CDR3 is given with its conserved first and last residue. D genes are given only for firm matches. Not every row has a clone size; where given, it reads once, few, many or a size class.

14 TRBD1 . TRBJ1-1 TRBV2 CASSPGGMNTEAFF TGTGCCAGCAGCCCAGGGGGGATGAACACTGAAGCTTTCTTT
14 . . TRBJ1-2 TRBV27 CASKGPGTNYGYTF TGTGCCAGCAAGGGGCCTGGGACTAACTATGGCTACACCTTC
14 . many TRBJ2-3 TRBV12-3/TRBV12-4 CASGGGGRADTQYF TGTGCCAGCGGAGGGGGGGGGCGCGCAGATACGCAGTATTTT
16 TRBD1 few TRBJ2-7 TRBV14 CASSQPGQVNSYEQYF TGTGCCAGCAGCCAACCGGGACAGGTCAACTCCTACGAGCAGTACTTC
14 . few TRBJ2-1 TRBV29-1 CSVEGKGTYNEQFF TGCAGCGTTGAAGGAAAGGGCACCTACAATGAGCAGTTCTTC
13 . few TRBJ1-1 TRBV27 CASSRQENTEAFF TGTGCCAGCAGTCGACAGGAGAACACTGAAGCTTTCTTT
15 TRBD1 . TRBJ1-1 TRBV12-3/TRBV12-4 CASSEGRGMDTEAFF TGTGCCAGCAGTGAGGGCAGGGGGATGGATACTGAAGCTTTCTTT
15 TRBD1 few TRBJ2-1 TRBV6-1 CASSPGQGSWNEQFF TGTGCCAGCAGTCCCGGACAGGGGAGTTGGAATGAGCAGTTCTTC
15 TRBD2 . TRBJ2-7 TRBV20-1 CSAQAASGTPYEQYF TGCAGTGCCCAGGCGGCTAGCGGTACCCCCTACGAGCAGTACTTC
14 TRBD1 few TRBJ1-1 TRBV20-1 CSARVSTGSTEAFF TGCAGTGCTAGAGTGTCGACAGGGTCCACTGAAGCTTTCTTT
15 . few TRBJ2-7 TRBV13 CASSLYGGENYEQYF TGTGCCAGCAGCTTATACGGCGGGGAGAACTACGAGCAGTACTTC
14 TRBD2 many TRBJ2-7 TRBV20-1 CSARGGLADYEQYF TGCAGTGCTAGGGGCGGACTAGCGGATTACGAGCAGTACTTC
15 TRBD1 many TRBJ2-1 TRBV9 CASSTRDRGLNEQFF TGTGCCAGCAGCACCCGGGACAGGGGGCTCAATGAGCAGTTCTTC
15 . . TRBJ2-1 TRBV12-3/TRBV12-4 CASTVFSDDYNEQFF TGTGCCAGCACAGTTTTTTCTGACGACTACAATGAGCAGTTCTTC
16 TRBD2 . TRBJ2-1 TRBV6-4 CASSDSIGLAYNEQFF TGTGCCAGCAGTGACTCGATAGGACTAGCGTACAATGAGCAGTTCTTC
14 . . TRBJ2-5 TRBV5-1 CASSLEGGQETQYF TGCGCCAGCAGCTTGGAAGGGGGACAAGAGACCCAGTACTTC
13 . . TRBJ2-2 TRBV30 CAWTPINTGELFF TGTGCCTGGACCCCCATAAACACCGGGGAGCTGTTTTTT
18 TRBD1 . TRBJ1-1 TRBV11-2 CASSTRTGGVGFDTEAFF TGTGCCAGCAGCACCCGGACAGGGGGCGTAGGGTTTGACACTGAAGCTTTCTTT
14 TRBD2 few TRBJ2-7 TRBV6-2/TRBV6-3 CASSSLAGAYEQYF TGTGCCAGCAGTTCTCTAGCGGGGGCCTACGAGCAGTACTTC
15 TRBD1 many TRBJ2-1 TRBV7-9 CASSLGAGGYNEQFF TGTGCCAGCAGCTTAGGGGCAGGGGGTTACAATGAGCAGTTCTTC
16 . . TRBJ2-1 TRBV7-2 CASSLYGGSPYNEQFF TGTGCCAGCAGCTTGTACGGGGGATCCCCTTACAATGAGCAGTTCTTC
14 TRBD1 many TRBJ2-5 TRBV7-9 CASSPGTGGETQYF TGTGCCAGCAGCCCCGGGACAGGGGGAGAGACCCAGTACTTC
11 . few TRBJ2-5 TRBV25-1 CASSEGPTQYF TGTGCCAGCAGTGAAGGGCCGACCCAGTACTTC
17 TRBD2 . TRBJ2-7 TRBV4-1 CASSQGQASGTHYEQYF TGCGCCAGCAGCCAAGGTCAAGCTAGCGGGACCCACTACGAGCAGTACTTC
16 TRBD2 . TRBJ2-1 TRBV4-1 CASSQAGLAGDNEQFF TGCGCCAGCAGCCAAGCGGGACTAGCGGGGGACAATGAGCAGTTCTTC
16 . few TRBJ1-2 TRBV10-2 CASSESGGSSNYGYTF TGCGCCAGCAGTGAGTCAGGAGGCAGTTCGAACTATGGCTACACCTTC
13 . . TRBJ1-2 TRBV29-1 CSVRTEANYGYTF TGCAGCGTTCGGACAGAAGCTAACTATGGCTACACCTTC
14 . many TRBJ2-2 TRBV29-1 CSVEWQENTGELFF TGCAGCGTTGAGTGGCAGGAGAACACCGGGGAGCTGTTTTTT
13 . few TRBJ2-1 TRBV9 CASSVNGRVRWFF TGTGCCAGCAGCGTAAATGGCAGGGTAAGATGGTTCTTC
19 TRBD2 . TRBJ2-1 TRBV4-1 CASSNPGTSVLSSYNEQFF TGCGCCAGCAGCAACCCCGGGACTAGCGTCCTCAGCTCCTACAATGAGCAGTTCTTC
13 . . TRBJ2-2 TRBV7-2 CASSPGYSGELFF TGTGCCAGCAGCCCGGGGTATTCCGGGGAGCTGTTTTTT
16 . . TRBJ2-1 TRBV20-1 CSARDLRRSSYNEQFF TGCAGTGCTAGAGATCTGCGGAGGAGCTCCTACAATGAGCAGTTCTTC
17 . many TRBJ2-1 TRBV4-2 CASSQDSASPFYNEQFF TGTGCCAGCAGCCAAGACTCGGCTAGTCCCTTTTACAATGAGCAGTTCTTC